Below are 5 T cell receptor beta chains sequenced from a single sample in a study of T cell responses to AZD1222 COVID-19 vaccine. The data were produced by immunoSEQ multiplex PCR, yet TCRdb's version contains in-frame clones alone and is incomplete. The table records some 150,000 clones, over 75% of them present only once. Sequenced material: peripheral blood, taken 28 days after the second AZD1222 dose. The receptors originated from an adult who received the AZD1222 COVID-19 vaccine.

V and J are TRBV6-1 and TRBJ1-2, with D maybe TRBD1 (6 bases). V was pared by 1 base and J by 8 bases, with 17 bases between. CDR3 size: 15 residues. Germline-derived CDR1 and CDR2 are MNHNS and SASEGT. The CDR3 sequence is CASSEVGGANSGYTF. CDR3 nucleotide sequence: TGTGCCAGCAGTGAAGTGGGGGGGGCAAATAGCGGCTACACCTTC.

CDR3 protein: CASSEGQGAHQPQHF. In DNA form, the CDR3 reads TGCGCCAGCAGTGAGGGACAGGGGGCTCATCAGCCCCAGCATTTT. V usage is TRBV10-1 and J usage is TRBJ1-5, with 11 bases lining up with TRBD1. The CDR3 sequence is 15 residues long. Germline lookup yields CDR1 WNHNN and CDR2 SYGVQD (reference sequence). After removal of 2 bases from V and 5 bases from J, the junction contained 2 bases not matched to a gene.

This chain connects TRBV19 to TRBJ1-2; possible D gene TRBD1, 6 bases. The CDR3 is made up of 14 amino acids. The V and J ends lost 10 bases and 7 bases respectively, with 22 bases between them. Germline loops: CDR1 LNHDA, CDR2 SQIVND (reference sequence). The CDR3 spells CATHGQSTGGGYTF. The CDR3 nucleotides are TGTGCCACCCACGGACAGTCCACAGGAGGTGGCTACACCTTC.

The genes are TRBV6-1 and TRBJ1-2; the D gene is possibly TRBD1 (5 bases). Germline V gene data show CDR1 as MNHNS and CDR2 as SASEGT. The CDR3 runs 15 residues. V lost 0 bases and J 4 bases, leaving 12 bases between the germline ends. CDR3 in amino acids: CASSEATGTSYGYTF. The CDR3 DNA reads TGTGCCAGCAGTGAAGCTACAGGAACGTCCTATGGCTACACCTTC.

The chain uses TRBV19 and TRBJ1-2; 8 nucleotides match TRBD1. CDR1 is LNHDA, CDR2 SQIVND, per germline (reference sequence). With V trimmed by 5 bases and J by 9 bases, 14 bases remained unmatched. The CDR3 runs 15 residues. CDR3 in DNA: TGTGCCAGTAGTTCTTCCACAGGGGGGGCTGAAAGCTACACCTTC. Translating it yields CASSSSTGGAESYTF.